The sequence of this TCR beta chain was determined in a study of blood T cell repertoires in COVID-19. Study in general: Specimens from acute and convalescent COVID-19 originated in the United States, Italy and Spain. PBMCs, B-cell-depleted T cells, or T cells were the source of the cDNA or gDNA that made up the material.

CDR3 length: 15 amino acids. Deletions cut 0 bases from V and 2 bases from J, with 8 bases between. Germline V CDR1 and CDR2: MNHEY, SVGAGI. Worth noting for this clone: This specimen includes other DNA sequences encoding the same CDR3.

Source study methods: Amplification of reference gene primers was used by the study to estimate nucleated cell counts. Sequencing was performed with immunoSEQ multiplex PCR; in TCRdb, only in-frame clones are kept and a portion is missing. That table is the source of V, J and clone size, and D and trimming were worked out from the DNA. In the table there are about 320,000 clones, about 83% of which are singletons. The chain carries TRBV6-5 and TRBJ1-3; no clear D gene. What was sequenced was peripheral blood. The receptor was derived from a woman in her 50s with acute or convalescent COVID-19. CDR3 sequence: CASSYSRGTGNTIYF. As DNA, the CDR3 is TGTGCCAGCAGTTACTCGCGGGGTACTGGAAACACCATATATTTT.